Listed here are 32 T cell receptor beta chains from one sample, sequenced in a study of T cells in Graves' hyperthyroidism and ophthalmopathy. It was RNA transcripts that yielded the amplified TCR beta CDR3 regions. HTBI primers drove first-round RT-PCR of the TCR CDR3. TCRdb reanalysed the multiplex PCR reads using MiXCR and keeps one entry per CDR3 protein. The sample consists of under 600,000 distinct CDR3 sequences, more than 15% of them appearing once. Sequencing was done on a sample of blood. All receptors come from a middle-aged woman with Graves' ophthalmopathy.

J is TRBJ1-1 and V is TRBV4-1; 7 nucleotides match TRBD1. Trimming removed 0 bases from V and 1 base from J; junction bases left unmatched: 11. The CDR3 runs to 18 residues. From germline, CDR1 is MGHRA and CDR2 YSYEKL. The DNA for the CDR3 is TGCGCCAGCAGCCAAGATAGCGGGGCAGGGGGACCGAACACTGAAGCTTTCTTT. Amino acid sequence: CASSQDSGAGGPNTEAFF.

J is TRBJ2-3 and V is TRBV13; no definite D call. V was shortened by 8 bases and J by 6 bases, with 15 bases between the two germline ends. Germline lookup yields CDR1 PRHDT and CDR2 FYEKMQ (reference sequence). This CDR3 contains 13 residues. CDR3 nucleotide sequence: TGTGCCAGCTCACCACCGCTCCGCGATACGCAGTATTTT. Residues: CASSPPLRDTQYF.

In this sample, this clonotype turned up many times. The chain combines TRBV2 with TRBJ2-7; TRBD1 agrees at 9 bases. The CDR3 runs to 15 residues. The V and J ends lost 2 bases and 2 bases, in that order; junction bases with no gene match: 4. Germline values: CDR1 SNHLY, CDR2 FYNNEI. CDR3 DNA: TGTGCCAGCAGTGAATTTGGGACAGGGACCTACGAGCAGTACTTC. It encodes CASSEFGTGTYEQYF.

This clonotype was observed a few times. The chain has TRBV18 and TRBJ2-3, with D possibly TRBD1 on 5 matching bases. Germline V lookup: CDR1 KGHSH, CDR2 LQKENI. The CDR3 totals 14 residues. Deletions cut 4 bases from V and 2 bases from J, with 10 bases between. The CDR3 nucleotides are TGTGCCAGCTCACAAATGGACAACACAGATACGCAGTATTTT. Translated: CASSQMDNTDTQYF. Looking up the rest from reference TRBV18 and TRBJ2-3 gives the full variable domain: NAGVMQNPRHLVRRRGQEARLRCSPMKGHSHVYWYRQLPEEGLKFMVYLQKENIIDESGMPKERFSAEFPKEGPSILRIQQVVRGDSAAYFCASSQMDNTDTQYFGPGTRLTVL.

This clonotype was detected ten times or more. The chain combines TRBV5-1 with TRBJ2-1; 8 nucleotides match TRBD2. Per the germline V gene, CDR1 is SGHRS and CDR2 is YFSETQ. J lost 5 bases, V lost 0 bases, and 4 bases had no gene match. The CDR3 spans 15 residues. CDR3 in DNA: TGCGCCAGCAGCTTGGCTAGCGGGTGGGACAATGAGCAGTTCTTC. Its protein is CASSLASGWDNEQFF.

This clonotype was counted at least ten times. V usage is TRBV20-1 and J usage is TRBJ2-1, with 14 nucleotides matching TRBD2. Germline V gene data show CDR1 as DFQATT and CDR2 as SNEGSKA (reference sequence). This CDR3 has 16 residues. V was pared by 6 bases and J by 6 bases, with 10 bases of the junction left unmatched. The CDR3 nucleotides read TGCAGTGCCAATGACCCCGGGACTAGCGGGAGCAATGAGCAGTTCTTC. Its translation: CSANDPGTSGSNEQFF.

This chain joins TRBV6-1 and TRBJ2-3, with 9 positions matching TRBD1. The CDR3 has 15 residues. Trimming took 10 bases from V and 3 from J; bases not matched to a gene: 11. The germline gives CDR1 MNHNS, CDR2 SASEGT. CDR3 DNA: TGTGCCACAACAAGAGACGGGACAGGGACAGATACGCAGTATTTT. Protein sequence: CATTRDGTGTDTQYF.

This clonotype was picked up many times. The rearrangement uses TRBV19 and TRBJ1-5; D unresolved. Per germline, CDR1 LNHDA and CDR2 SQIVND (reference sequence). The length of the CDR3 is 14 residues. The germline V and J ends were trimmed by 4 bases and 0 bases, with 7 bases remaining between them. CDR3 loop: CASSSRSSNQPQHF. Here the CDR3 DNA reads TGTGCCAGTAGTAGCCGCTCTAGCAATCAGCCCCAGCATTTT.

This clonotype has at least ten counts. CDR3 protein: CSALRSGLAVISSYNEQFF. The CDR3 DNA sequence: TGCAGTGCTCTACGTAGTGGGTTAGCGGTTATCAGCTCCTACAATGAGCAGTTCTTC. The J gene is TRBJ2-1, the V gene TRBV20-1, with D possibly matching TRBD2 (6 bases). The CDR3 spans 19 residues. Trimming shortened V by 5 bases and J by 0 bases, and 26 bases separated the two germline ends. CDR1 is DFQATT, CDR2 SNEGSKA, per germline (reference sequence).

This clonotype has a count of ten or more. The gene calls are TRBV6-1 and TRBJ2-1; D remains ambiguous. CDR3 length equals 16 residues. Trimming took 1 base from V and 3 from J, leaving 13 bases between them. CDR1 is MNHNS, CDR2 SASEGT, per germline. CDR3 residues: CASSEVTARYYNEQFF. The CDR3 nucleotides are TGTGCCAGCAGTGAAGTCACAGCCAGATACTACAATGAGCAGTTCTTC.

This rearrangement joins TRBV19 to TRBJ1-5; D remains ambiguous. The CDR3 sequence is 14 residues long. V lost 7 bases and J lost 2, with 12 bases in between. Germline V gene lookup returns CDR1 LNHDA and CDR2 SQIVND (reference sequence). The CDR3 bases are TGTGCCAGTATACAGACGGGCGGCAATCAGCCCCAGCATTTT. Translation: CASIQTGGNQPQHF.

This clonotype was seen at least ten times. The V gene is TRBV11-2, the J gene TRBJ2-1, with D perhaps assigned TRBD1 or TRBD2 (5 bases each). Trimming took off 3 bases at V and 3 bases at J, with 15 bases between the two ends. The CDR3 is 16 amino acids. CDR1 and CDR2 from the germline V gene are SGHAT and FQNNGV. The CDR3 DNA reads TGTGCCAGCAGCTTGGGGCCAGGCGGGCTCTACAATGAGCAGTTCTTC. Translation gives CASSLGPGGLYNEQFF.

The sample holds many counts of this clonotype. The CDR3 nucleotides are TGTGCCTGGAGTGGTCGGTCACCCCTCCACTTT. Its translation: CAWSGRSPLHF. V and J are TRBV30 and TRBJ1-6; D unresolved. Looked up from germline, CDR1 is GTSNPN and CDR2 is SVGIG (reference sequence). The CDR3 is 11 amino acids. Trimming took off 1 base at V and 10 bases at J, with 5 bases between the two ends. The full variable domain, completed using reference TRBV30 and TRBJ1-6, is SQTIHQWPATLVQPVGSPLSLECTVEGTSNPNLYWYRQAAGRGLQLLFYSVGIGQISSEVPQNLSASRPQDRQFILSSKKLLLSDSGFYLCAWSGRSPLHFGNGTRLTVT.

This clonotype has a handful of counts. This chain links TRBV3-1 with TRBJ1-2; 9 nucleotides match TRBD1. Trimming took 3 bases from V and 13 from J; bases not matched to a gene: 6. Per germline, CDR1 LGHDT and CDR2 YNNKEL (reference sequence). The length of the CDR3 is 12 residues. In nucleotides, the CDR3 is TGTGCCAGCAGCCAGTCGACAGGGGGAGGCACCTTC. This gives the protein CASSQSTGGGTF.

V usage is TRBV6-1 and J usage is TRBJ2-1; D possibly corresponds to TRBD2 (6 bases). The J call may be mistaken, given a closer DNA end match to TRBJ2-7. The CDR3 loop spans 14 amino acids. Germline assignment: CDR1 MNHNS and CDR2 SASEGT. The CDR3 spells CASSTGSSYNEQYF. CDR3 bases: TGTGCCAGCAGCACCGGGAGCTCCTACAATGAGCAGTACTTC.

As for this clonotype: A much more abundant neighbour one base away suggests this may be a read error. The chain employs TRBV11-2 and TRBJ2-3, with no clear D. Germline CDR1 reads SGHAT; CDR2 reads FQNNGV. CDR3 length: 12 residues. This CDR3 is CAGSWFTDTQYF. Written as DNA, the CDR3 is TGTGCCGGCAGCTGGTTCACAGATACGCAGTATTTT.

The chain recombines TRBV7-2 with TRBJ2-2; possibly TRBD2 for D (5 bases). CDR1 SGHTA and CDR2 FQGNSA come from the germline V gene. Trimming removed 1 base from V and 4 bases from J, with 16 bases in between. This CDR3 has 17 amino acids. CDR3 residues: CASSLVGQGLSTGELFF. The CDR3 DNA follows: TGTGCCAGCAGCTTAGTAGGTCAAGGACTTTCCACCGGGGAGCTGTTTTTT.

This clonotype was observed at least ten times. This rearrangement joins TRBV11-2 to TRBJ1-6; D is possibly TRBD1 (6 bases). Between the trimmed V and J ends, which lost 5 bases and 6 bases, there was a span of 14 bases. Germline CDR1 and CDR2: SGHAT and FQNNGV. CDR3 length: 15 amino acids. The CDR3 DNA follows: TGTGCCAGCAGCCTAGTACAGGGTCCTAATTCACCCCTCCACTTT. Protein product: CASSLVQGPNSPLHF.

This clonotype was observed a few times. The CDR3 nucleotides are TGTGCCAGCAGTTACTCTTCATGGGGCGCGGGACACCATAATTCACCCCTCCACTTT. This encodes CASSYSSWGAGHHNSPLHF. The J gene is TRBJ1-6, the V gene TRBV6-5; D is perhaps TRBD1 (6 bases). CDR3 length: 19 residues. Trimming left V 0 bases short and J 5 bases short, with 20 bases between. Germline loops: CDR1 MNHEY, CDR2 SVGAGI.

This clonotype came up many times. This chain links TRBV2 with TRBJ1-5, with D perhaps matching TRBD1 (5 bases). Germline loops: CDR1 SNHLY, CDR2 FYNNEI. V was trimmed by 2 bases and J by 6 bases, leaving 14 bases between them. This CDR3 region has 15 residues. CDR3 region: CASSECGAGSQPQHF. The DNA for the CDR3 is TGTGCCAGCAGTGAATGTGGGGCAGGGAGTCAGCCCCAGCATTTT.

The V call is TRBV20-1, the J call TRBJ1-5; 7 nucleotides line up with TRBD1. J gave up 0 bases and V 0 bases, and 11 bases lay outside the gene matches. CDR1 and CDR2 (germline): DFQATT, SNEGSKA (reference sequence). There are 18 residues in the CDR3. The CDR3 DNA reads TGCAGTGCTAGAGATGAGACAGGGAGCTTCGGTAGCAATCAGCCCCAGCATTTT. This sequence encodes CSARDETGSFGSNQPQHF.

At least ten counts were recorded for this clonotype. The chain links TRBV2 to TRBJ1-1; TRBD1 matches 11 bases. The CDR3 extends over 15 amino acids. J lost 4 bases, V lost 5 bases, and 6 bases had no gene match. Per the germline V gene, CDR1 is SNHLY and CDR2 is FYNNEI. This CDR3 reads CASSWDRGEGTEAFF. In DNA, the CDR3 is TGTGCCAGCAGTTGGGACAGGGGGGAGGGCACTGAAGCTTTCTTT.

This chain uses TRBV20-1 with TRBJ2-7; D perhaps matches TRBD2 (5 bases). This CDR3 is built from 11 residues. Per the germline V gene, CDR1 is DFQATT and CDR2 is SNEGSKA (reference sequence). V dropped 6 bases and J dropped 6 bases, with 12 bases sitting between them. CDR3 sequence reads: CSAPLVAEQYF. The CDR3 DNA follows: TGCAGTGCCCCACTAGTAGCCGAGCAGTACTTC.

At least ten counts were recorded for this clonotype. This chain joins TRBV2 and TRBJ1-5, with 7 bases fitting TRBD1. The germline gives CDR1 SNHLY, CDR2 FYNNEI. The CDR3 is 15 amino acids. V was pared by 4 bases and J by 3 bases, with 6 bases of the junction left unmatched. CDR3 nucleotide sequence: TGTGCCAGCAGTGCTTCAGGGGGGTTCAATCAGCCCCAGCATTTT. Protein: CASSASGGFNQPQHF.

This clonotype was detected ten times or more. The CDR3 here is CASSPSFGDGELFF. The CDR3 nucleotides are TGTGCCAGCAGCCCTTCGTTCGGGGACGGGGAGCTGTTTTTT. The genes are TRBV3-1 and TRBJ2-2, with D possibly being TRBD2 (5 bases). The length of the CDR3 is 14 residues. The germline V gene encodes CDR1 LGHDT and CDR2 YNNKEL (reference sequence). V lost 4 bases and J 7 bases, leaving 13 bases between the germline ends.

This clonotype was detected ten times or more. The chain employs TRBV6-2 or TRBV6-3 and TRBJ1-5, with 7 nucleotides matching TRBD1. The length of the CDR3 is 16 residues. The J segment lost 4 bases and the V segment lost 0 bases, leaving 6 bases of the junction unmatched. Per the germline V gene, CDR1 is MNHEY and CDR2 is SVGEGT. The CDR3 region has the DNA TGTGCCAGCAGTTACTCCGGGGACAGACCAAATCAGCCCCAGCATTTT. Translating it yields CASSYSGDRPNQPQHF.

This clonotype showed up just a few times. The DNA for the CDR3 is TGTGCCACCGCCGGGACAGATGGAAACACCATATATTTT. Its protein is CATAGTDGNTIYF. The chain carries TRBV10-3 and TRBJ1-3; 7 bases align to TRBD1. This CDR3 contains 13 residues. J was trimmed by 3 bases and V by 10 bases; bases with no gene match: 6. Per the germline V gene, CDR1 is ENHRY and CDR2 is SYGVKD.

There are a few counts of this clonotype. CDR3 DNA: TGCAGTGCTCCCGGGGAGCGGGGTACCTACGAGCAGTACTTC. This sequence encodes CSAPGERGTYEQYF. This chain links TRBV20-1 with TRBJ2-7; 7 bases fit TRBD2. The CDR3 has 14 amino acids. The germline V gene encodes CDR1 DFQATT and CDR2 SNEGSKA (reference sequence). With V trimmed by 5 bases and J by 2 bases, 9 bases remained unmatched.

The chain carries TRBV27 and TRBJ1-2; TRBD1 might be the D (5 bases). Germline V gene data show CDR1 as MNHEY and CDR2 as SMNVEV (reference sequence). The ends were cut back, 2 bases at V and 5 bases at J, with 15 bases in the middle. This CDR3 contains 15 residues. The CDR3 region is CASSLTRDGGYGYTF. CDR3 in DNA: TGTGCCAGCAGTTTAACCCGGGACGGTGGGTATGGCTACACCTTC.

Here the CDR3 DNA reads TGTGCCAGCCAGTTGGGCGGGGAGCTGTTTTTT. Translation gives CASQLGGELFF. The V and J genes are TRBV19 and TRBJ2-2; D uncertain. The CDR3 runs 11 residues. Trimming stripped 9 bases from V and 7 bases from J, with 9 bases between. The germline CDR1 and CDR2 sequences are LNHDA and SQIVND (reference sequence).

The chain employs TRBV29-1 and TRBJ2-1; D might be TRBD2 (5 bases). Trimming took off 1 base at V and 0 bases at J, with 10 bases between the two ends. This CDR3 is 15 amino acids long. Germline V gene sequence: CDR1 SQVTM, CDR2 ANQGSEA. This chain's CDR3 is CSVEGGLVSYNEQFF. The CDR3 DNA is TGCAGCGTTGAAGGCGGGCTAGTCTCCTACAATGAGCAGTTCTTC.

This chain connects TRBV12-3 or TRBV12-4 to TRBJ1-5; D remains unclear. Trimming took 3 bases from V and 5 from J, leaving 5 bases between them. This CDR3 is 12 amino acids long. CDR3 residues: CASSFIHQPQHF. The CDR3 nucleotides read TGTGCCAGCAGTTTCATTCATCAGCCCCAGCATTTT.